Detailed here is one T cell receptor beta chain. A single base separates this from a much larger clone, so it may be a read error. This specimen comes from a study of tumor and adjacent non-tumor tissue in lung cancer. The CDR3 is 14 residues long. V was pared by 5 bases and J by 3 bases, with 8 bases of the junction left unmatched. Germline values: CDR1 DFQATT, CDR2 SNEGSKA (reference sequence). RNA was extracted from bulk tissue without any cell sorting. A modified ARM-PCR protocol with three rounds of nested PCR amplified TCRbeta. Via MiXCR, TCRdb re-called the multiplex PCR reads, giving one row per CDR3 protein. In the table there are fewer than 130,000 distinct CDR3 sequences, approximately 80% of which are singletons.

The receptor was derived from a man between 65 and 85 years old with non-small cell lung cancer. The sample consisted of lung tumor tissue. This chain connects TRBV20-1 to TRBJ2-5; 8 nucleotides align to TRBD1. The CDR3 bases are TGCAGTGCTTGCCTTCGACAGGGGAAAGAGACCCAGTACTTC. Translation gives CSACLRQGKETQYF.